The entry below describes one T cell receptor (beta chain). TCR beta CDR3 regions were amplified from RNA. HTBI primers were the set used in a first-round RT-PCR of the TCR CDR3. TCRdb independently ran MiXCR on the multiplex PCR reads; one entry per CDR3 protein. The sample shows about 640,000 distinct CDR3 sequences, around 20% of them seen only once. With 3 bases removed from V and 0 bases from J, the gap between germline ends came to 12 bases. The CDR3 totals 16 residues. This sample was taken from a study of T cells in Graves' hyperthyroidism and ophthalmopathy. Sample: blood. The rearrangement links TRBV12-3 or TRBV12-4 to TRBJ1-5, with D unresolved. The sequence derives from a man aged 25-45 years with Graves' ophthalmopathy. The CDR3 loop is CASSLARAVSNQPQHF. CDR3 bases: TGTGCCAGCAGTTTGGCCCGGGCAGTTAGCAATCAGCCCCAGCATTTT.